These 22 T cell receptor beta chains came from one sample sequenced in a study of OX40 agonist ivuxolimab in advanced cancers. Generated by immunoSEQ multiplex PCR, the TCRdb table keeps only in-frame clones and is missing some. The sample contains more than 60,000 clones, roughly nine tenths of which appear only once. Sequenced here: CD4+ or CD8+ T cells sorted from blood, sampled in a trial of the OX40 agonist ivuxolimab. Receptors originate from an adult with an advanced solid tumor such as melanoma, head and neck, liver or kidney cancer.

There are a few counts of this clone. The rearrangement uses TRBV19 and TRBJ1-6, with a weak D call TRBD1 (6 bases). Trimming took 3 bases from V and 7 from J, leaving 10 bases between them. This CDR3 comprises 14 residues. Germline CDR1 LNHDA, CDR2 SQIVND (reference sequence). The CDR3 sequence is CASSIPGVNSPLHF. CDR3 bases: TGTGCCAGTAGTATTCCAGGGGTCAATTCACCCCTCCACTTT.

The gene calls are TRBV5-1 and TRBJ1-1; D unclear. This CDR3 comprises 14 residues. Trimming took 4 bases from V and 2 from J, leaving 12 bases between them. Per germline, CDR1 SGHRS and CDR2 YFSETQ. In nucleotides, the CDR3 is TGCGCCAGCAGCACCTGGACGGTTAACACTGAAGCTTTCTTT. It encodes CASSTWTVNTEAFF.

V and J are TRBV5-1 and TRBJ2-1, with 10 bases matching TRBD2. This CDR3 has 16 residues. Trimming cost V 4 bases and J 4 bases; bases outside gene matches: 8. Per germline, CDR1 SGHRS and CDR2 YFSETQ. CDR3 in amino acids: CASSPGWTSGYNEQFF. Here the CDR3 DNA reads TGCGCCAGCAGCCCGGGCTGGACTAGCGGTTACAATGAGCAGTTCTTC.

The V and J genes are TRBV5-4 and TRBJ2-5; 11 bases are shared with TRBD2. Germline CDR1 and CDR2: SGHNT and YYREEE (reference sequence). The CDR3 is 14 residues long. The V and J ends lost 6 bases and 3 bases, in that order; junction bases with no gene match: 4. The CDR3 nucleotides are TGTGCCAGCACGACTAGCGGGAATGAAGAGACCCAGTACTTC. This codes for CASTTSGNEETQYF.

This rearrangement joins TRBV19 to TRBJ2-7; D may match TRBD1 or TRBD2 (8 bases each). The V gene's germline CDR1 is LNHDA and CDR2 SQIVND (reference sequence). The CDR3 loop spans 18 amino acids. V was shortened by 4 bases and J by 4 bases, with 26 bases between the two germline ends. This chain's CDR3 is CASSNRGSGLAHEYEQYF. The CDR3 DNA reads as TGTGCCAGTAGTAACAGGGGGTCCGGACTAGCACACGAATACGAGCAGTACTTC.

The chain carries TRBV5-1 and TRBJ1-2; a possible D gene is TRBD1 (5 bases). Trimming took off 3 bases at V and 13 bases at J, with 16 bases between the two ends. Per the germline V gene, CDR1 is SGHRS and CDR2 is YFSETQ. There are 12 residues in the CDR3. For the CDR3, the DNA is TGCGCCAGCAGCTACGGGACTGATTCGTCCACCTTC. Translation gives CASSYGTDSSTF.

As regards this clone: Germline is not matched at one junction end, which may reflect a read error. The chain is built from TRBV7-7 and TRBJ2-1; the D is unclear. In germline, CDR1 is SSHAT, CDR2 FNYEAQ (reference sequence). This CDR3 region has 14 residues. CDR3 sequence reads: CASSLGGSYNEQFF. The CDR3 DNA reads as TGTGCTAGCAGCTTAGGCGGTTCCTACAATGAGCAGTTCTTC.

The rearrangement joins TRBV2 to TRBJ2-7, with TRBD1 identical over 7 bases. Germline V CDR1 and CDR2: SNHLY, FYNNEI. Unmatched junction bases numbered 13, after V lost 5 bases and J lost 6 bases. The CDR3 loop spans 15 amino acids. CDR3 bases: TGTGCCAGCAGTTTCACAGGGGAATGGACTTTCGAGCAGTACTTC. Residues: CASSFTGEWTFEQYF.

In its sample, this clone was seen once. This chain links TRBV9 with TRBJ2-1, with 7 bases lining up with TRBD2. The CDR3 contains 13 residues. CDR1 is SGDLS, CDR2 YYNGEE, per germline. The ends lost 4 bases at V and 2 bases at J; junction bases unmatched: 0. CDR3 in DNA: TGTGCCAGCAGCCTAGCGGCCTACAATGAGCAGTTCTTC. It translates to CASSLAAYNEQFF.

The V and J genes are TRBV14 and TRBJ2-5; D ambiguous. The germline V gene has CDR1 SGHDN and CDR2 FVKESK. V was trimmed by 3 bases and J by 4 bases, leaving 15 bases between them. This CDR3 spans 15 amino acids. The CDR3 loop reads CASSQGRKIRETQYF. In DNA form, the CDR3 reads TGTGCCAGCAGCCAGGGCCGTAAAATTAGAGAGACCCAGTACTTC.

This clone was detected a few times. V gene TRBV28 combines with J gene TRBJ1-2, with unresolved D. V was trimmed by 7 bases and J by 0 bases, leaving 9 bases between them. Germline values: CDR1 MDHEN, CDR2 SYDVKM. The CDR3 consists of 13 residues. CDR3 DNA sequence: TGTGCCAGCACCCCCGCCCCTAACTATGGCTACACCTTC. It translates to CASTPAPNYGYTF.

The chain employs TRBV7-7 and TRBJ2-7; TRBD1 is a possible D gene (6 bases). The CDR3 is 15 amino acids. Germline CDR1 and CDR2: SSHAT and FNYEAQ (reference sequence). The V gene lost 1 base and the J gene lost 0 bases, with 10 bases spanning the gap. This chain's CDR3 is CASSLDTGRSYEQYF. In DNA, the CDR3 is TGTGCCAGCAGCTTAGATACAGGGCGCTCCTACGAGCAGTACTTC.

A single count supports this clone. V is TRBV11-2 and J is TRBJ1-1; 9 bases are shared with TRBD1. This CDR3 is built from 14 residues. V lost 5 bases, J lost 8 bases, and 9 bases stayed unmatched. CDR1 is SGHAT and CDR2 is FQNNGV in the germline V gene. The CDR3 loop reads CASSPGQGMREAFF. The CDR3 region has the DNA TGTGCCAGCAGCCCAGGACAGGGGATGAGGGAAGCTTTCTTT.

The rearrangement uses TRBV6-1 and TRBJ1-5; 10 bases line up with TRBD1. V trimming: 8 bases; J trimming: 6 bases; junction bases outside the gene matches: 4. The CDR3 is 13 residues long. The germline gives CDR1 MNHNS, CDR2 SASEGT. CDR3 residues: CASRDRGTQPQHF. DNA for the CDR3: TGTGCCAGCCGGGACAGGGGTACTCAGCCCCAGCATTTT.

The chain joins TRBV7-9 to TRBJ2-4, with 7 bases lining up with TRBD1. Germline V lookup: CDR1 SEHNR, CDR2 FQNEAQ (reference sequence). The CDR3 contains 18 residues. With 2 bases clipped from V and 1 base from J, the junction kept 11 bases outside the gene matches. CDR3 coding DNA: TGTGCCAGCAGCTTACCCGGACAGGCCCTGGAGGCCAAAAACATTCAGTACTTC. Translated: CASSLPGQALEAKNIQYF.

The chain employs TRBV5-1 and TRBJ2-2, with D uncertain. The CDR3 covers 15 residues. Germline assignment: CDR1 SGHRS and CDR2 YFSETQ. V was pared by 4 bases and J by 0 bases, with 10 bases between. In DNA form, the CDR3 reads TGCGCCAGCAGCCCCGCGGCGGCGAACACCGGGGAGCTGTTTTTT. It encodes CASSPAAANTGELFF.

The CDR3 loop is CASSAGGDTQYF. Written as DNA, the CDR3 is TGTGCCAGCAGCGCGGGGGGAGATACGCAGTATTTT. This sequence joins TRBV7-3 and TRBJ2-3; TRBD2 matches at 8 bases. With 5 bases clipped from V and 5 bases from J, the junction kept 0 bases outside the gene matches. Germline V gene data show CDR1 as SGHTA and CDR2 as FQGTGA. The CDR3 runs to 12 residues. Combining the CDR3 with reference TRBV7-3 and TRBJ2-3 gives the whole variable domain GAGVSQTPSNKVTEKGKYVELRCDPISGHTALYWYRQSLGQGPEFLIYFQGTGAADDSGLPNDRFFAVRPEGSVSTLKIQRTERGDSAVYLCASSAGGDTQYFGPGTRLTVL.

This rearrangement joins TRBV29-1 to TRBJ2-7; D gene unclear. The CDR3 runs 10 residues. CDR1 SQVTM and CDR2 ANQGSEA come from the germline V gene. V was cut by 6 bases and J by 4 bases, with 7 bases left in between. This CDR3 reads CSVGEYEQYF. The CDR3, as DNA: TGCAGCGTAGGAGAGTACGAGCAGTACTTC.

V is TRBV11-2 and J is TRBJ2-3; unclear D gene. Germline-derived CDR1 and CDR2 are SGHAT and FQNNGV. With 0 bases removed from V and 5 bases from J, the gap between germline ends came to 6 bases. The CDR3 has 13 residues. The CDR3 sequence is CASSLDWQDTQYF. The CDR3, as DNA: TGTGCCAGCAGCTTAGATTGGCAAGATACGCAGTATTTT.

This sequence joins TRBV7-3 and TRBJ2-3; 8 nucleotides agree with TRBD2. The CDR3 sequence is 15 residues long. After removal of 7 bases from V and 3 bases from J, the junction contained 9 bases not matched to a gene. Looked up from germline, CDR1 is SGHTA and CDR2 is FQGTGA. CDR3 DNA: TGTGCCAGCACTCGAGGACTAGCTGGAACAGATACGCAGTATTTT. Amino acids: CASTRGLAGTDTQYF.

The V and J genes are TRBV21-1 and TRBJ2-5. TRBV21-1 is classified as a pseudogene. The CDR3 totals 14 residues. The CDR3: CASSRTHRKETQYF. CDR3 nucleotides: TGTGCCAGCAGCAGGACCCATCGGAAAGAGACCCAGTACTTC.

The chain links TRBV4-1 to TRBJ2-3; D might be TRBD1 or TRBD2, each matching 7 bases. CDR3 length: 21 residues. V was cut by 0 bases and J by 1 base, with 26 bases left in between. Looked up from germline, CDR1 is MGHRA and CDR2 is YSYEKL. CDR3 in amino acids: CASSQDQGGRLHPRGTDTQYF. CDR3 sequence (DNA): TGCGCCAGCAGCCAAGATCAGGGGGGGCGTTTACACCCTAGGGGCACAGATACGCAGTATTTT.